Presented here are 9 T cell receptor beta chains from one specimen sequenced in a study of shared clonotypes between healthy human individuals (dated by TCRdb to the early 2020s). Libraries came from the immunoSEQ multiplex PCR assay. Held by TCRdb, this immuneACCESS table contains in-frame sequences only and omits some clones. Under half of the omission traces to an unresolved V gene where checked; the cause of the rest is unknown. For this sample there are 850,000 to 1,200,000 clones; 70% to 80% appear just once. The biggest ten clones account for about 1.5% of the sample. Material for sequencing was memory CD4+ T cells sorted from blood. This specimen's cell subset or site label, interpreted: CD45RA-negative fraction. These receptors came from a man younger than 30 in good health.

This clone has a count of ten or more. The CDR3 loop is CASGAGTGLNNEQFF. CDR3 sequence (DNA): TGTGCTAGCGGGGCCGGGACAGGGCTTAACAATGAGCAGTTCTTC. This chain uses TRBV7-7 with TRBJ2-1, with D perhaps TRBD1 (9 bases). CDR3 length: 15 residues. CDR1 and CDR2 (germline): SSHAT, FNYEAQ (reference sequence).

The chain uses TRBV6-1 and TRBJ1-1; D call uncertain. The CDR3 loop spans 14 amino acids. Trimming took 6 bases from V and 1 from J, leaving 12 bases between them. Germline CDR1 is MNHNS and CDR2 is SASEGT. Written as DNA, the CDR3 is TGTGCCAGCAGGACCGACACGGGGAACACTGAAGCTTTCTTT. Translation gives CASRTDTGNTEAFF.

J is TRBJ2-3 and V is TRBV7-2; D is uncertain. The CDR3 has 12 residues. The germline V and J ends were trimmed by 1 base and 9 bases, with 8 bases remaining between them. Germline V CDR1 and CDR2: SGHTA, FQGNSA. The CDR3 nucleotides are TGTGCCAGCAGCTTAGACTATGGCACGCAGTATTTT. It yields the protein CASSLDYGTQYF.

About this clone: Other nucleotide sequences from this sample produce the same CDR3. The chain joins TRBV5-1 to TRBJ1-1; D call uncertain. Germline CDR1 and CDR2: SGHRS and YFSETQ. Trimming removed 0 bases at V and 4 bases at J, with 10 bases between. CDR3 size: 14 residues. CDR3 protein: CASSLAGGGTEAFF. As DNA, the CDR3 is TGCGCCAGCAGCTTGGCGGGAGGAGGCACTGAAGCTTTCTTT. The full variable domain, its missing parts supplied by reference TRBV5-1 and TRBJ1-1, is KAGVTQTPRYLIKTRGQQVTLSCSPISGHRSVSWYQQTPGQGLQFLFEYFSETQRNKGNFPGRFSGRQFSNSRSEMNVSTLELGDSALYLCASSLAGGGTEAFFGQGTRLTVV.

This clone appeared a single time. The chain links TRBV15 to TRBJ2-2; perhaps D is TRBD1 or TRBD2 (5 bases each). The CDR3 has 15 residues. The V end lost 9 bases, the J end lost 2 bases, and 16 bases lay between the germline ends. Germline CDR1 is LNHNV and CDR2 is YYDKDF (reference sequence). The CDR3 region is CATAPGTLNTGELFF. CDR3 bases: TGTGCCACTGCGCCCGGGACCCTAAACACCGGGGAGCTGTTTTTT.

Comment on this clone: This sample also contains other DNA sequences that code for the same CDR3. The chain uses TRBV5-1 and TRBJ1-1, with D maybe TRBD1 (5 bases). CDR1 is SGHRS and CDR2 is YFSETQ in the germline V gene. There are 15 residues in the CDR3. Trimming pared 0 bases from V and 1 base from J, leaving 10 bases between. The chain's CDR3 is CASSLDQGRNTEAFF. The CDR3 bases are TGCGCCAGCAGCTTGGACCAGGGCCGGAACACTGAAGCTTTCTTT.

The rearrangement joins TRBV7-9 to TRBJ1-6; 10 bases map to TRBD1. Germline V gene sequence: CDR1 SEHNR, CDR2 FQNEAQ (reference sequence). CDR3 size: 16 residues. The V and J ends lost 1 base and 8 bases, in that order; junction bases with no gene match: 5. CDR3 sequence reads: CASSLDSGQGDSPLHF. The CDR3 DNA is TGTGCCAGCAGCTTAGATTCCGGACAGGGGGATTCACCCCTCCACTTT.

This clone occurred a few times. At the DNA level, this CDR3 is encoded by other sequences in the same sample as well. The chain links TRBV9 to TRBJ2-2; 10 bases are shared with TRBD2. Germline V lookup: CDR1 SGDLS, CDR2 YYNGEE. The CDR3 extends over 16 amino acids. V lost 2 bases and J lost 2; bases outside the gene matches: 3. The CDR3 spells CASSVGLAVNTGELFF. The CDR3 coding sequence is TGTGCCAGCAGCGTTGGACTAGCGGTAAACACCGGGGAGCTGTTTTTT. The full variable domain, rest sourced from reference TRBV9 and TRBJ2-2, is DSGVTQTPKHLITATGQRVTLRCSPRSGDLSVYWYQQSLDQGLQFLIQYYNGEERAKGNILERFSAQQFPDLHSELNLSSLELGDSALYFCASSVGLAVNTGELFFGEGSRLTVL.

The V gene is TRBV5-6, the J gene TRBJ1-1, with a tentative D call TRBD1 (5 bases). The CDR3 totals 16 residues. Germline V gives CDR1 SGHDT, CDR2 YYEEEE. V was pared by 0 bases and J by 4 bases, with 16 bases between. The CDR3 reads CASSLETGTLSTEAFF. In DNA form, the CDR3 reads TGTGCCAGCAGCTTGGAAACCGGGACTCTAAGCACTGAAGCTTTCTTT.